This TCR beta chain appears in the sequencing data of a study of Ad26.COV2.S vaccination and SARS-CoV-2 variants. Points from the study as a whole: From the TCR breadth and depth analyses, total T cell responses may have been underestimated.

Comments on this clone: The antigen is undetermined.

The ends lost 5 bases at V and 11 bases at J; junction bases unmatched: 20. The length of the CDR3 is 16 residues. The germline V gene encodes CDR1 MDHEN and CDR2 SYDVKM. Libraries were prepared by immunoSEQ multiplex PCR; TCRdb keeps only in-frame clonotypes and omits some of them. Among 300,000 to 350,000 clones listed, 75% to 90% were seen once. As to treatment: approximately 18 received Ad26.COV2.S at low or high dose, single or two shots; roughly 5 received placebo; per-sample allocation not given. All samples were drawn on day 63, counting from the first vaccine or placebo injection. Sequencing used peripheral blood, obtained in a trial of Ad26.COV2.S vaccine versus placebo. The genes are TRBV28 and TRBJ1-1, with TRBD1 identical over 7 bases. This receptor was identified in a person between 18 and 59 years old who received the Ad26.COV2.S COVID-19 vaccine or a placebo. CDR3 DNA: TGTGCCAGCAGTCTAGATAGGACAGGACGCGCGGGATGGGCTTTCTTT. Translated, it gives CASSLDRTGRAGWAFF.